The 8 T cell receptor beta chains presented below share a single source sample, sequenced in a study of early T cells in non-severe SARS-CoV-2 infection. From the 5' RACE reads, TCRdb called clonotypes with MiXCR, one entry per CDR3 protein. The sample lists roughly 100,000 distinct CDR3 sequences; about 12% were seen once. Material: whole blood. These receptors originate from an adult who was a healthcare worker with PCR-confirmed SARS-CoV-2 infection or an uninfected control (not recorded which).

This clonotype showed up many times. CDR3 nucleotides: TGCGCCAGCAGCTTGCGGGCAGGGACGAACACCGGGGAGCTGTTTTTT. Encoded protein: CASSLRAGTNTGELFF. The V gene is TRBV5-1, the J gene TRBJ2-2, with D tentatively TRBD1 (5 bases). Germline CDR1 SGHRS, CDR2 YFSETQ. Between the trimmed V and J ends, which lost 1 base and 0 bases, there was a span of 10 bases. The CDR3 covers 16 residues.

This clonotype was observed many times. The genes are TRBV10-3 and TRBJ2-1, with 8 bases that match TRBD2. CDR3 length equals 13 residues. Per the germline V gene, CDR1 is ENHRY and CDR2 is SYGVKD. The junction had 5 bases not matched to a gene; V was cut back by 10 bases and J by 3 bases. The CDR3 here is CATRAGDYNEQFF. The CDR3 nucleotides read TGTGCCACCAGAGCGGGGGACTACAATGAGCAGTTCTTC.

Many counts were recorded for this clonotype. The chain combines TRBV11-2 with TRBJ2-2, with D unclear. Germline V CDR1 and CDR2: SGHAT, FQNNGV. The V end was cut by 2 bases, the J end by 1 base, with 8 bases between. The CDR3 contains 15 residues. The CDR3 loop is CASSLRTGNTGELFF. CDR3 sequence (DNA): TGTGCCAGCAGCTTACGGACGGGGAACACCGGGGAGCTGTTTTTT.

Details on this clonotype: A much larger clone lies a single base off, so this may be a read error. The chain employs TRBV6-2 or TRBV6-3 and TRBJ2-3; 9 positions agree with TRBD2. Germline CDR1 is MNHEY and CDR2 is SVGEGT. CDR3 length: 17 residues. Unmatched junction bases numbered 9, after V lost 2 bases and J lost 3 bases. The CDR3 sequence: CASSYPSISGRTDTQYF. For the CDR3, the DNA is TGTGCCAGCAGTTACCCCTCTATTAGCGGGAGAACAGATACGCAGTATTTT.

This clonotype was observed many times. The chain uses TRBV20-1 and TRBJ1-2; no clear D. Germline-derived CDR1 and CDR2 are DFQATT and SNEGSKA (reference sequence). The CDR3 is made up of 15 amino acids. Deletions cut 0 bases from V and 4 bases from J, with 15 bases between. The CDR3 spells CSARDHGAPIYGYTF. The CDR3, as DNA: TGCAGTGCTAGAGACCATGGAGCACCTATCTATGGCTACACCTTC.

The chain uses TRBV2 and TRBJ1-3; tentative D call: TRBD1 (5 bases). CDR1 and CDR2 from the germline V gene are SNHLY and FYNNEI. CDR3 size: 14 residues. V lost 6 bases and J 6 bases, leaving 15 bases between the germline ends. The CDR3 here is CASRGQTAENTIYF. As DNA, the CDR3 is TGTGCCAGCAGGGGTCAGACAGCTGAAAACACCATATATTTT.

This chain joins TRBV7-8 and TRBJ1-4, with a tentative D call TRBD1 (5 bases). Germline lookup yields CDR1 SGHVS and CDR2 FQNEAQ. This CDR3 is built from 14 residues. V lost 7 bases and J lost 6, with 15 bases in between. CDR3 loop: CASKGYSNDEKLFF. The CDR3 nucleotides are TGTGCCAGCAAGGGGTACAGCAATGATGAAAAACTGTTTTTT.

This clonotype has a count of ten or more. V and J are TRBV20-1 and TRBJ2-1, with D possibly TRBD2 on 6 matching bases. From germline, CDR1 is DFQATT and CDR2 SNEGSKA (reference sequence). The CDR3 is made up of 15 amino acids. V lost 1 base to trimming and J lost 5 bases, with 15 bases between them. This CDR3 reads CSARVLAVGHNEQFF. In DNA form, the CDR3 reads TGCAGTGCTAGAGTACTAGCAGTCGGGCACAATGAGCAGTTCTTC.